What follows are 21 T cell receptor beta chains derived from one specimen sequenced in a study of shared clonotypes between healthy human individuals (dated by TCRdb to 2018 to 2020). The library was obtained by the immunoSEQ multiplex PCR assay. In TCRdb, the immuneACCESS table is reduced to in-frame sequences with V and J assigned. These tables do not hold every clone; where another copy was compared, an unresolved V gene accounts for under half, and the others remain unexplained. The sample data list around 2,000,000 clones, and about 92% of these were observed just once. Around 1.7% of the sample is held by the ten biggest clonotypes. CD8 naive samples were CD45RO-negative cells positively selected for CCR7, giving a CD45RA+CCR7+ population that excluded TemRA cells. Sequencing was done on a sample of naive CD8+ T cells from PBMCs. What the cell subset or site label conveys for this sample: CD45RA+CCR7+. These receptors all come from a man aged 18 to 29 in good health. Some clones in this sample may be carry-over from other donors' samples.

This clone appeared a single time. The chain joins TRBV7-9 to TRBJ2-1; the D is unclear. Germline CDR1 is SEHNR and CDR2 is FQNEAQ (reference sequence). This CDR3 has 15 amino acids. With 5 bases removed from V and 0 bases from J, the gap between germline ends came to 11 bases. The CDR3, as DNA: TGTGCCAGCAGCCATCAGCCGAGCTCCTACAATGAGCAGTTCTTC. This sequence encodes CASSHQPSSYNEQFF.

The rearrangement uses TRBV10-3 and TRBJ1-1, with a weak D call TRBD1 (6 bases). This CDR3 comprises 14 residues. V dropped 0 bases and J dropped 2 bases, with 7 bases sitting between them. The germline V gene has CDR1 ENHRY and CDR2 SYGVKD. CDR3 protein: CAISESDRNTEAFF. The CDR3, as DNA: TGTGCCATCAGTGAGTCGGACAGAAACACTGAAGCTTTCTTT.

The chain has TRBV4-2 and TRBJ1-2; a weak D match, TRBD1 (5 bases). Germline CDR1 and CDR2: LGHNA and YNFKEQ. This CDR3 is 15 amino acids long. With 7 bases removed from V and 2 bases from J, the gap between germline ends came to 17 bases. This CDR3 reads CASKVVRGENYGYTF. The CDR3 DNA is TGTGCCAGCAAAGTCGTTCGGGGGGAGAACTATGGCTACACCTTC.

J is TRBJ2-1 and V is TRBV7-2; either TRBD1 or TRBD2 may fit D (5 bases each). Trimming shortened V by 4 bases and J by 4 bases, and 14 bases separated the two germline ends. The CDR3 spans 15 residues. CDR1 SGHTA and CDR2 FQGNSA come from the germline V gene. The CDR3 region is CASSSRDGKYNEQFF. The CDR3 region has the DNA TGTGCCAGCAGCTCCCGGGACGGAAAATACAATGAGCAGTTCTTC.

The chain recombines TRBV10-2 with TRBJ2-1; D possibly corresponds to TRBD2 (5 bases). Germline CDR1 is WSHSY and CDR2 is SAAADI. V lost 1 base and J lost 7, with 14 bases in between. The CDR3 is 15 residues long. CDR3 in DNA: TGCGCCAGCAGTGAGTTTCGTGGGAGCAGGAATGAGCAGTTCTTC. It yields the protein CASSEFRGSRNEQFF.

The chain links TRBV29-1 to TRBJ1-1; D ambiguous. Germline lookup yields CDR1 SQVTM and CDR2 ANQGSEA. The ends were cut back, 8 bases at V and 8 bases at J, with 15 bases in the middle. There are 11 residues in the CDR3. CDR3 bases: TGCAGCCCCAATCTCCGGAGCGAAGCTTTCTTT. It translates to CSPNLRSEAFF.

Points on this clone: Other DNA sequences in the sample encode the same CDR3. The chain carries TRBV28 and TRBJ1-1; 7 bases line up with TRBD1. V gave up 0 bases and J gave up 3 bases; unmatched junction bases: 4. The germline gives CDR1 MDHEN, CDR2 SYDVKM. The CDR3 spans 15 residues. The DNA for the CDR3 is TGTGCCAGCAGTTTATGGGGTACAGGGGACACTGAAGCTTTCTTT. Its translation: CASSLWGTGDTEAFF.

This clone was seen just once. The chain has TRBV15 and TRBJ2-3; TRBD1 is a possible D gene (6 bases). CDR3 length equals 15 residues. V lost 1 base, J lost 2 bases, and 10 bases lay in between. Germline values: CDR1 LNHNV, CDR2 YYDKDF (reference sequence). This CDR3 is CATSRGGGATDTQYF. Written as DNA, the CDR3 is TGTGCCACCAGCAGAGGAGGGGGAGCCACAGATACGCAGTATTTT.

The chain combines TRBV27 with TRBJ2-2; D call uncertain. The CDR3 runs to 16 residues. V was trimmed by 2 bases and J by 7 bases, leaving 17 bases between them. The germline gives CDR1 MNHEY, CDR2 SMNVEV (reference sequence). This chain's CDR3 is CASSLIEVPGGGELFF. The CDR3 DNA sequence: TGTGCCAGCAGTTTAATAGAGGTTCCGGGTGGCGGGGAGCTGTTTTTT.

The gene calls are TRBV21-1 and TRBJ2-7; the table assigns TRBD2, which was not confirmed against the DNA. TRBV21-1 is a listed pseudogene. The CDR3 totals 16 residues. The CDR3, as DNA: TGTGCCAGCAGCAAAGGGATCGGGAGGAGCTCCTACGAGCAGTACTTC. Encoded protein: CASSKGIGRSSYEQYF.

V is TRBV4-3 and J is TRBJ2-1; 13 positions agree with TRBD2. The germline gives CDR1 LGHNA, CDR2 YSLEER. The length of the CDR3 is 15 residues. V lost 1 base to trimming and J lost 7 bases; unmatched junction nucleotides: 1. The CDR3 region is CASSQGTSGSNEQFF. CDR3 nucleotide sequence: TGCGCCAGCAGCCAAGGGACTAGCGGGAGTAATGAGCAGTTCTTC.

J is TRBJ2-7 and V is TRBV7-9, with D perhaps TRBD2 (6 bases). CDR1 is SEHNR, CDR2 FQNEAQ, per germline (reference sequence). V lost 5 bases and J 3 bases, leaving 23 bases between the germline ends. The CDR3 consists of 17 residues. The CDR3 sequence: CASSPRVREKGLYEQYF. The CDR3 DNA sequence: TGTGCCAGCAGCCCGAGGGTCCGGGAAAAGGGACTCTACGAGCAGTACTTC.

This chain links TRBV28 with TRBJ1-4; 8 nucleotides align to TRBD1. The germline CDR1 and CDR2 sequences are MDHEN and SYDVKM. V dropped 5 bases and J dropped 5; count of bases not matched to a gene: 7. The CDR3 is made up of 15 amino acids. CDR3 amino acids: CASSIIRGLNEKLFF. The DNA for the CDR3 is TGTGCCAGCAGTATAATCAGGGGGCTAAATGAAAAACTGTTTTTT.

The chain has TRBV7-9 and TRBJ2-7; 8 nucleotides agree with TRBD1. This CDR3 is built from 14 residues. V trimming: 5 bases; J trimming: 2 bases; junction bases outside the gene matches: 5. The germline V gene encodes CDR1 SEHNR and CDR2 FQNEAQ (reference sequence). The chain's CDR3 is CASSRTGLAYEQYF. The CDR3 region has the DNA TGTGCCAGCAGCCGGACAGGGTTGGCCTACGAGCAGTACTTC. Combining the CDR3 with reference TRBV7-9 and TRBJ2-7 gives the whole variable domain DTGVSQNPRHKITKRGQNVTFRCDPISEHNRLYWYRQTLGQGPEFLTYFQNEAQLEKSRLLSDRFSAERPKGSFSTLEIQRTEQGDSAMYLCASSRTGLAYEQYFGPGTRLTVT.

This clone was found a few times. This rearrangement joins TRBV7-6 to TRBJ1-4; D is possibly TRBD1 (5 bases). Trimming left V 6 bases short and J 5 bases short, with 16 bases between. The CDR3 length is 15 residues. Germline values: CDR1 SGHVS, CDR2 FNYEAQ. CDR3 nucleotides: TGTGCCAGCAGGCCGACAGCTAGCCTGAATGAAAAACTGTTTTTT. Its protein is CASRPTASLNEKLFF. The variable domain in full, completed from reference TRBV7-6 and TRBJ1-4, reads GAGVSQSPRYKVTKRGQDVALRCDPISGHVSLYWYRQALGQGPEFLTYFNYEAQQDKSGLPNDRFSAERPEGSISTLTIQRTEQRDSAMYRCASRPTASLNEKLFFGSGTQLSVL.

The chain couples TRBV11-2 to TRBJ2-4; TRBD2 might be the D (6 bases). CDR1 is SGHAT, CDR2 FQNNGV, per germline. The V gene lost 5 bases and the J gene lost 0 bases, with 11 bases spanning the gap. This CDR3 is 15 amino acids long. DNA of the CDR3: TGTGCCAGCAGCCTTAGCGGCTCAGCCAAAAACATTCAGTACTTC. Its protein product is CASSLSGSAKNIQYF.

This chain connects TRBV7-7 to TRBJ2-5; D is tentatively TRBD1 or TRBD2 (5 bases each). Germline assignment: CDR1 SSHAT and CDR2 FNYEAQ (reference sequence). The CDR3 consists of 16 residues. V lost 1 base, J lost 5 bases, and 17 bases lay in between. The CDR3 spells CASSLGSYPGPETQYF. DNA of the CDR3: TGTGCCAGCAGCTTAGGAAGTTATCCGGGGCCCGAGACCCAGTACTTC.

V usage is TRBV27 and J usage is TRBJ2-1, with 8 bases lining up with TRBD1. V shed 6 bases, J shed 6 bases, and the junction held 7 bases outside the gene matches. The CDR3 consists of 14 residues. Germline loops: CDR1 MNHEY, CDR2 SMNVEV (reference sequence). The CDR3 loop reads CASRRQGKGNEQFF. The CDR3 bases are TGTGCCAGCAGGAGACAGGGGAAGGGCAATGAGCAGTTCTTC.

V and J are TRBV27 and TRBJ2-7; 8 bases line up with TRBD1. Trimming at V came to 5 bases and at J to 2 bases, leaving 5 bases not matched to a gene. Germline V lookup: CDR1 MNHEY, CDR2 SMNVEV (reference sequence). The CDR3 covers 14 residues. CDR3 in amino acids: CASSHPGQAYEQYF. CDR3 in DNA: TGTGCCAGCAGTCATCCGGGACAGGCCTACGAGCAGTACTTC.

CDR3 bases: TGTGCCATCAGTGAGTCGAGGGACAATAATGAAAAACTGTTTTTT. Protein product: CAISESRDNNEKLFF. This chain joins TRBV10-3 and TRBJ1-4; tentatively, D is TRBD1 (6 bases). The V gene's germline CDR1 is ENHRY and CDR2 SYGVKD. The germline V and J ends were trimmed by 0 bases and 4 bases, with 9 bases remaining between them. CDR3 length: 15 amino acids.

The V and J genes are TRBV30 and TRBJ2-3; 8 positions agree with TRBD2. V dropped 7 bases and J dropped 5; count of bases not matched to a gene: 8. The CDR3 extends over 13 amino acids. Germline loops: CDR1 GTSNPN, CDR2 SVGIG (reference sequence). DNA of the CDR3: TGTGCCTCGGAAGCGGGAGTCGTAGATACGCAGTATTTT. It specifies CASEAGVVDTQYF.